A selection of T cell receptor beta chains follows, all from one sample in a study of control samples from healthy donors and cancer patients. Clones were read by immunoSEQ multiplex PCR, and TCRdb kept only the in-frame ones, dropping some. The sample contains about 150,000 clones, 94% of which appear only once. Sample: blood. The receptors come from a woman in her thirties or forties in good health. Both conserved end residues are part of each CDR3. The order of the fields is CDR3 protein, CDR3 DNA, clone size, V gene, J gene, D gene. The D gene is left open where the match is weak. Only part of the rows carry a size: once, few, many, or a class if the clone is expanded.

CASSQAMTSGGPRRTDTQYF	TGCGCCAGCAGCCAAGCGATGACTAGCGGGGGCCCGCGACGCACAGATACGCAGTATTTT	once	TRBV4-3	TRBJ2-3	TRBD2
CASSLNLVGRGHTEAFF	TGTGCCAGCAGCTTAAATTTAGTGGGCAGGGGGCACACTGAAGCTTTCTTT	NA	TRBV7-2	TRBJ1-1	TRBD1
CASSQVRDTEAFF	TGCGCCAGCAGCCAAGTCAGGGACACTGAAGCTTTCTTT	NA	TRBV4-1	TRBJ1-1	NA
CASSPSSQGTEQYF	TGTGCCAGCTCACCAAGTTCACAGGGGACCGAGCAGTACTTC	few	TRBV18	TRBJ2-7	TRBD1
CASSRLAGLGETQYF	TGCGCCAGCAGCCGTTTAGCGGGATTGGGGGAGACCCAGTACTTC	NA	TRBV5-1	TRBJ2-5	TRBD2
CASSLTDNSPLHF	TGTGCCAGCAGTCTGACAGATAATTCACCCCTCCACTTT	NA	TRBV27	TRBJ1-6	NA
CASSAPGRETNEKLFF	TGTGCCAGTAGTGCCCCGGGGAGGGAAACTAATGAAAAACTGTTTTTT	NA	TRBV19	TRBJ1-4	NA
CASSIDRGESDRAYQPQHF	TGTGCCAGCAGTATAGACAGGGGGGAAAGCGACAGGGCCTATCAGCCCCAGCATTTT	NA	TRBV2	TRBJ1-5	TRBD1
CASSLGRVPYEQYF	TGTGCCAGCAGTTTAGGCAGGGTCCCCTACGAGCAGTACTTC	once	TRBV27	TRBJ2-7	NA
CASSYSRGNTEAFF	TGTGCCAGCAGTTACTCGAGGGGAAACACTGAAGCTTTCTTT	NA	TRBV28	TRBJ1-1	NA
CASSKTTYNEQFF	TGTGCCAGCTCAAAGACTACCTACAATGAGCAGTTCTTC	NA	TRBV9	TRBJ2-1	NA
CASSITGSTEAFF	TGTGCCAGCAGCATAACAGGGAGCACTGAAGCTTTCTTT	few	TRBV7-9	TRBJ1-1	NA
CAISVGRNTEAFF	TGTGCCATCAGCGTTGGCAGGAACACTGAAGCTTTCTTT	NA	TRBV6-5	TRBJ1-1	NA
CASNKDGLMEGYTF	TGCGCCAGCAATAAAGACGGCTTAATGGAAGGCTACACCTTC	NA	TRBV4-1	TRBJ1-2	NA
CASSGTGTGGYGYTF	TGTGCCAGCAGCGGAACCGGGACAGGGGGATATGGCTACACCTTC	NA	TRBV6-6	TRBJ1-2	TRBD1
CASSLTISYEQYF	TGTGCCAGCAGTCTGACCATTTCCTACGAGCAGTACTTC	NA	TRBV12-3/TRBV12-4	TRBJ2-7	NA
CASSRDYTDTQYF	TGTGCCAGCAGCCGGGACTACACAGATACGCAGTATTTT	NA	TRBV7-8	TRBJ2-3	TRBD2
CAISADSNYGYTF	TGTGCCATCAGTGCGGACAGTAACTATGGCTACACCTTC	NA	TRBV10-3	TRBJ1-2	NA
CASSGSGTETQYF	TGTGCCAGCAGCGGTAGCGGGACGGAGACCCAGTACTTC	once	TRBV6-5	TRBJ2-5	TRBD2
CASSLVAGEGPYEQYF	TGTGCCAGCAGCTTAGTAGCCGGTGAAGGCCCCTACGAGCAGTACTTC	once	TRBV7-2	TRBJ2-7	NA
CSASRPTSPVYNEQFF	TGCAGTGCTAGTCGCCCGACTAGCCCCGTCTACAATGAGCAGTTCTTC	once	TRBV20-1	TRBJ2-1	TRBD2
CASSLGVGTEAFF	TGTGCCAGCAGTTTAGGAGTTGGAACTGAAGCTTTCTTT	NA	TRBV27	TRBJ1-1	NA
CASSSGQQNTIYF	TGTGCCAGCAGTTCGGGACAGCAGAACACCATATATTTT	NA	TRBV28	TRBJ1-3	TRBD1
CASSLVWRELGTDTQYF	TGCGCCAGCAGCTTGGTTTGGCGGGAGTTAGGCACAGATACGCAGTATTTT	NA	TRBV5-1	TRBJ2-3	TRBD2
CASSQVTGRNQPQHF	TGCGCCAGCAGCCAGGTGACAGGGCGGAATCAGCCCCAGCATTTT	NA	TRBV4-3	TRBJ1-5	TRBD1
CASSSVASGGHNEQFF	TGCGCCAGCAGCTCGGTCGCTAGCGGGGGGCACAATGAGCAGTTCTTC	NA	TRBV5-1	TRBJ2-1	TRBD2
CASSEAGTGIETQYF	TGCGCCAGCAGCGAGGCCGGGACAGGGATAGAGACCCAGTACTTC	NA	TRBV5-1	TRBJ2-5	TRBD1
CASSPQVQRGSGNTIYF	TGTGCCAGCTCACCACAAGTACAAAGGGGATCTGGAAACACCATATATTTT	NA	TRBV18	TRBJ1-3	NA
CASSPQQDEQFF	TGTGCCAGCAGCCCCCAGCAGGATGAGCAGTTCTTC	NA	TRBV7-2	TRBJ2-1	NA